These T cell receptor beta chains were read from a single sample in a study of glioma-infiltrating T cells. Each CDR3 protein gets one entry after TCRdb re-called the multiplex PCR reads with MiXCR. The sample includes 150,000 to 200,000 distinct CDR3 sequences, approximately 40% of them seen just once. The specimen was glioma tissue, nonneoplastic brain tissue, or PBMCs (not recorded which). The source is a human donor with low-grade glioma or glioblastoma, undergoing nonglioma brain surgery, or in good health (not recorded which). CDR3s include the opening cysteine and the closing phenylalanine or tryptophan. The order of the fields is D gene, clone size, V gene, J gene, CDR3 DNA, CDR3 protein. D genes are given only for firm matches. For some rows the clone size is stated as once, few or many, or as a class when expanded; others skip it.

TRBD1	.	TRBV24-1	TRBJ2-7	TGTGCCACCAGTGATGACGGACAGGGCTCCTACGAGCAGTACTTC	CATSDDGQGSYEQYF
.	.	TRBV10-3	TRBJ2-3	TGTGCCATCAGTGAGTGGGACAAAGATACGCAGTATTTT	CAISEWDKDTQYF
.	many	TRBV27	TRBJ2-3	TGTGCCAGCAGTTTGGGCAGGGTATCAGATACGCAGTATTTT	CASSLGRVSDTQYF
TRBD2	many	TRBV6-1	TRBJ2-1	TGTGCCAGCGCAAGCAGCGGGAGCCGAAATGAGCAGTTCTTC	CASASSGSRNEQFF
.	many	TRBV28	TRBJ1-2	TGTGCCAGCAGTTTTAGGGGACCTAGTGGCTACACCTTC	CASSFRGPSGYTF
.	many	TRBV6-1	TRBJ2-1	TGTGCCAGCAACGAAGACACTCCAGGCTCCTACAATGAGCAGTTCTTC	CASNEDTPGSYNEQFF
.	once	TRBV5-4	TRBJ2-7	TGTGCCAGCAACTTGGCCGGGTGGTCGGGCTACGAGCAGTACTTC	CASNLAGWSGYEQYF
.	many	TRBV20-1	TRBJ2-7	TGCAGTGCAGAAACCGGGACTCCACACACCGTATCCTACGAGCAGTACTTC	CSAETGTPHTVSYEQYF
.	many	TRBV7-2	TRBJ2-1	TGTGCCAGCAGCTTAACATCCCACAATGAGCAGTTCTTC	CASSLTSHNEQFF
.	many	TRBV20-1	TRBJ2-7	TGCAGTGCTAGAGACGGGGTAGGATCCTACGAGCAGTACTTC	CSARDGVGSYEQYF
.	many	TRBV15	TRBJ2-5	TGTGCCACCAGCAGAGATGAGGTTTACCAAGAGACCCAGTACTTC	CATSRDEVYQETQYF
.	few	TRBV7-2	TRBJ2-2	TGTGCCAGCAGCCCCGCGGTCACAGATTTCTCCGGGGAGCTGTTTTTT	CASSPAVTDFSGELFF
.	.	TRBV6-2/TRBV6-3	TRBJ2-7	TGTGCCAGCACTAAAAGGCGGGAAAGCTCCTACGGGCAGTACTTC	CASTKRRESSYGQYF
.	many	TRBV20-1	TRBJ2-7	TGCAGTGCTCCACAGGACAACAGCTACGAGCAGTACTTC	CSAPQDNSYEQYF
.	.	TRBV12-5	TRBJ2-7	TGTGCTAGTGGTTCTGACTACGAGAAGTACTTC	CASGSDYEKYF
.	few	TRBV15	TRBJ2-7	TGTGCCACCAGCAGAGACGGGTCCTACGAGCAGTACTTC	CATSRDGSYEQYF
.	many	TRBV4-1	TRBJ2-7	TGCGCCAGCAGCCCCCAAGGACTGACCTACGAGCAGTACTTC	CASSPQGLTYEQYF
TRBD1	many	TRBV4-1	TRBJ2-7	TGCGCCAGCAGCCAAGGACAGGGAGCCTACGAGCAGTACTTC	CASSQGQGAYEQYF
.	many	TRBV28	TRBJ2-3	TGTGCCAGCAGCTTGCGGCTCACAGATACGCAGTATTTT	CASSLRLTDTQYF
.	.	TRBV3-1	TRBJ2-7	TGTGCCAGCAGCCGTAGCGGACAGCTATCCTACGAGCAGTACTTC	CASSRSGQLSYEQYF
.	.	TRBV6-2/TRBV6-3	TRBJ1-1	TGTGTTAGCAGTTATGGGGGCGCATCTTTCTTT	CVSSYGGASFF
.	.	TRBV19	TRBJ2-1	TGTGCCAGTAGTATATCTAGCGTGAGGGCCAATGAGCAGTTCTTC	CASSISSVRANEQFF
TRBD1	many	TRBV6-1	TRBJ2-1	TGTGCCAGCAGACCCACAGGGGGCTTAGACTACAATGAGCAGTTCTTC	CASRPTGGLDYNEQFF
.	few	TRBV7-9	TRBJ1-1	TGTGCCAGCAGGGCCCTCAGGAACACTGAAGCTTTCTTT	CASRALRNTEAFF
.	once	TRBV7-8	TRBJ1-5	TGCGCCAGCAGCTTGGAATGGGCCGGGAATAGCAATCAGCCCCAGCATTTT	CASSLEWAGNSNQPQHF
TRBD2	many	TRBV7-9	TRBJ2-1	TGTGCCAGCAGCTTGCTAGCGGGAGCTTGGAATGAGCAGTTCTTC	CASSLLAGAWNEQFF
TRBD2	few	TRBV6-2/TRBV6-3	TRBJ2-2	TGTGCCAGCAGCCGTCATAGCGGGACCTACACCGGGGAGCTGTTTTTT	CASSRHSGTYTGELFF
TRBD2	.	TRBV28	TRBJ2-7	TGTGCATCCGTGACTAGCTCGTACGAGCATTACTTC	CASVTSSYEHYF